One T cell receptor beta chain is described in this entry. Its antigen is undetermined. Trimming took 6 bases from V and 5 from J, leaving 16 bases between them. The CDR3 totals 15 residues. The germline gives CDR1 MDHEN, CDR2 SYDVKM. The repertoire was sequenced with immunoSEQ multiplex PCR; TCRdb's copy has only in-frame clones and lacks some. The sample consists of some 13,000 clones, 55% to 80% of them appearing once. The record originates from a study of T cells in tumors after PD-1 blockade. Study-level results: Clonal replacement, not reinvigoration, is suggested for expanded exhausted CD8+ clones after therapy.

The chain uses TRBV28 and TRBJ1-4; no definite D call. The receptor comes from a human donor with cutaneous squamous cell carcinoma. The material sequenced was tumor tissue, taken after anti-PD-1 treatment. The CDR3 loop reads CASRPTGRKNEKLFF. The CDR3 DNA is TGTGCCAGCAGGCCAACCGGACGGAAGAATGAAAAACTGTTTTTT.